This entry lists 31 T cell receptor beta chains sequenced from one sample in a study of molecular identifiers for immune sequencing clone quantification. MiXCR, run by TCRdb on the PCR reads, gives a single entry per CDR3 protein. The table lists some 97,000 distinct CDR3 sequences, around 24% of them singletons. The material sequenced was naive CD8+ T cells from blood, with Jurkat cell RNA spiked in. Regarding subset: FACS-sorted CD8+CD4-CCR7+CD45RA+ naive T cells. These receptors were taken from a human donor in good health. Some libraries in this study had Jurkat cell RNA spiked in.

There are many counts of this clonotype. A read error may account for a junction end that differs from germline. The gene calls are TRBV29-1 and TRBJ2-7; 10 nucleotides line up with TRBD1. In germline, CDR1 is SQVTM, CDR2 ANQGSEA. The CDR3 extends over 13 amino acids. CDR3 DNA: TGCAGCGTCGAAGACAGGGGGCGAGGGGAGCAGTACTTC. Its protein is CSVEDRGRGEQYF.

The chain joins TRBV4-3 to TRBJ2-2, with D maybe TRBD1 (7 bases). The CDR3 contains 15 residues. Germline lookup yields CDR1 LGHNA and CDR2 YSLEER. Trimming stripped 6 bases from V and 6 bases from J, with 17 bases between. Here the CDR3 reads CASRTDYRGAGELFF. CDR3 sequence (DNA): TGCGCCAGCAGGACGGACTACAGGGGTGCCGGGGAGCTGTTTTTT.

This clonotype appeared many times. This chain joins TRBV28 and TRBJ2-7; 11 bases match TRBD2. V was pared by 6 bases and J by 0 bases, with 10 bases of the junction left unmatched. The CDR3 spans 17 residues. Germline V gene sequence: CDR1 MDHEN, CDR2 SYDVKM. The CDR3 is CASSSGLAASPSYEQYF. The CDR3 coding sequence is TGTGCCAGCAGCTCGGGACTAGCGGCCTCCCCCTCCTACGAGCAGTACTTC.

Ten or more counts support this clonotype. V is TRBV30 and J is TRBJ1-5, with 7 bases that match TRBD1. Germline V CDR1 and CDR2: GTSNPN, SVGIG (reference sequence). CDR3 length: 14 residues. With 3 bases clipped from V and 8 bases from J, the junction kept 10 bases outside the gene matches. The CDR3 DNA reads as TGTGCCTGGAGCCTTGGGACAGACTGGGAGCCCCAGCATTTT. Its translation is CAWSLGTDWEPQHF.

This clonotype was seen at least ten times. V is TRBV28 and J is TRBJ2-7, with D perhaps TRBD2 (5 bases). The CDR3 spans 18 residues. V was shortened by 5 bases and J by 2 bases, with 25 bases between the two germline ends. Germline V gives CDR1 MDHEN, CDR2 SYDVKM. The CDR3 sequence: CASSIMPLRRSATYEQYF. CDR3 nucleotides: TGTGCCAGCAGTATTATGCCCCTCCGGAGGAGCGCGACCTACGAGCAGTACTTC.

This clonotype was counted at least ten times. The rearrangement links TRBV20-1 to TRBJ2-7; D unclear. The germline CDR1 and CDR2 sequences are DFQATT and SNEGSKA (reference sequence). This CDR3 has 11 residues. Trimming removed 6 bases from V and 1 base from J, with 7 bases in between. CDR3 sequence reads: CSAPWSYEQYF. CDR3 nucleotide sequence: TGCAGTGCCCCGTGGTCCTACGAGCAGTACTTC.

Notes on this clonotype: This may stem from a read error, because a much larger clone lies one nucleotide away. The chain couples TRBV11-2 to TRBJ2-3; a possible D gene is TRBD1 (5 bases). In germline, CDR1 is SGHAT, CDR2 FQNNGV. The CDR3 is 17 residues long. Trimming took 4 bases from V and 4 from J, leaving 21 bases between them. CDR3 residues: CASSSSGSADRSDTQYF. The DNA of the CDR3 is TGTGCCAGCAGCTCCTCAGGGTCGGCGGATCGCTCAGATACGCAGTATTTT. Full variable domain (missing parts from reference TRBV11-2 and TRBJ2-3): EAGVAQSPRYKIIEKRQSVAFWCNPISGHATLYWYQQILGQGPKLLIQFQNNGVVDDSQLPKDRFSAERLKGVDSTLKIQPAKLEDSAVYLCASSSSGSADRSDTQYFGPGTRLTVL.

This clonotype was seen many times. The chain has TRBV6-5 and TRBJ2-3; 7 bases map to TRBD1. The CDR3 runs to 15 residues. The germline V gene has CDR1 MNHEY and CDR2 SVGAGI. The V segment lost 7 bases and the J segment 2 bases; nucleotides outside the gene matches: 9. The CDR3 DNA reads TGTGCCAGCACCACATGGACAGGCCACACAGATACGCAGTATTTT. Protein: CASTTWTGHTDTQYF.

In this sample, this clonotype turned up a few times. Possible read error: a much larger clone is one base away. The rearrangement joins TRBV4-1 to TRBJ2-2; perhaps TRBD1 as D (6 bases). The CDR3 totals 17 residues. CDR1 MGHRA and CDR2 YSYEKL come from the germline V gene. V lost 0 bases to trimming and J lost 1 base, with 12 bases between them. The CDR3 region is CASSQEGAPRNTGELFF. Written as DNA, the CDR3 is TGCGCCAGCAGCCAAGAGGGGGCCCCCAGGAACACCGGGGAGCTGTTTTTT.

This clonotype was detected many times. This rearrangement joins TRBV9 to TRBJ2-3; a possible D gene is TRBD1 (6 bases). This CDR3 spans 15 amino acids. Germline-derived CDR1 and CDR2 are SGDLS and YYNGEE. V was cut by 4 bases and J by 2 bases, with 14 bases left in between. CDR3 amino acids: CASSSGTSDTDTQYF. CDR3 nucleotide sequence: TGTGCCAGCAGCTCCGGGACATCAGACACAGATACGCAGTATTTT. The full variable domain, rest sourced from reference TRBV9 and TRBJ2-3, is DSGVTQTPKHLITATGQRVTLRCSPRSGDLSVYWYQQSLDQGLQFLIQYYNGEERAKGNILERFSAQQFPDLHSELNLSSLELGDSALYFCASSSGTSDTDTQYFGPGTRLTVL.

This clonotype was counted at least ten times. The J gene is TRBJ1-1, the V gene TRBV7-9, with D perhaps TRBD1 (6 bases). V was pared by 1 base and J by 0 bases, with 6 bases between. CDR3 length: 14 residues. Germline loops: CDR1 SEHNR, CDR2 FQNEAQ (reference sequence). The CDR3 nucleotides are TGTGCCAGCAGCTTAGGGACAGTGAACACTGAAGCTTTCTTT. Translation: CASSLGTVNTEAFF.

The chain uses TRBV5-3 and TRBJ1-4; possible D gene TRBD1, 5 bases. TRBV5-3 is given ORF status, its function remaining uncertain. V was pared by 8 bases and J by 13 bases, with 21 bases between. This CDR3 has 13 residues. CDR3 in DNA: TGTGCCAGCAGCCCAGGGACTACTGAATTACTGTTTTTT. This encodes CASSPGTTELLFF.

The chain combines TRBV4-3 with TRBJ1-1; TRBD1 matches at 8 bases. This CDR3 is 13 amino acids long. V trimming: 4 bases; J trimming: 6 bases; junction bases outside the gene matches: 4. Germline CDR1 LGHNA, CDR2 YSLEER. The CDR3 here is CASSLLQGAEAFF. The CDR3 nucleotides read TGCGCCAGCAGCCTTTTACAGGGGGCTGAAGCTTTCTTT.

The chain recombines TRBV11-2 with TRBJ2-7; perhaps D is TRBD1 or TRBD2 (6 bases each). The CDR3 covers 14 residues. Trimming left V 4 bases short and J 3 bases short, with 13 bases between. Germline lookup yields CDR1 SGHAT and CDR2 FQNNGV. CDR3 sequence (DNA): TGTGCCAGCAGCTATCACGGGGGCGGCTACGAGCAGTACTTC. It encodes CASSYHGGGYEQYF.

This clonotype was observed at least ten times. The rearrangement uses TRBV6-6 and TRBJ2-2; D not certain. The CDR3 is made up of 12 amino acids. Germline V CDR1 and CDR2: MNHNY, SVGAGI (reference sequence). V lost 2 bases and J 10 bases, leaving 8 bases between the germline ends. The CDR3 loop is CASSYGPPELFF. CDR3 in DNA: TGTGCCAGCAGTTACGGGCCGCCGGAGCTGTTTTTT.

The gene calls are TRBV7-9 and TRBJ2-7; TRBD2 is a possible D gene (6 bases). The germline V gene has CDR1 SEHNR and CDR2 FQNEAQ (reference sequence). The CDR3 sequence is 16 residues long. With 4 bases removed from V and 3 bases from J, the gap between germline ends came to 19 bases. CDR3 bases: TGTGCCAGCAGCTCATTACGGGAGCATCTCTTCTACGAGCAGTACTTC. Translating gives CASSSLREHLFYEQYF.

This clonotype was found many times. Written as DNA, the CDR3 is TGTGCCAGCAGCCCCCGAATGAACACTGAAGCTTTCTTT. It encodes CASSPRMNTEAFF. The J gene is TRBJ1-1, the V gene TRBV3-1; no definite D call. V gave up 4 bases and J gave up 0 bases, with 6 bases separating them. Germline V gene lookup returns CDR1 LGHDT and CDR2 YNNKEL (reference sequence). The CDR3 runs to 13 residues.

At least ten counts were recorded for this clonotype. V gene TRBV28 combines with J gene TRBJ2-5; tentatively, D is TRBD1 (6 bases). This CDR3 comprises 15 residues. The ends were cut back, 7 bases at V and 4 bases at J, with 19 bases in the middle. CDR1 MDHEN and CDR2 SYDVKM come from the germline V gene. CDR3 coding DNA: TGTGCCAGCACCCAACAGGGCGCAGGAGTAGAGACCCAGTACTTC. Translation: CASTQQGAGVETQYF.

The rearrangement joins TRBV6-1 to TRBJ1-5; D is unclear. The CDR3 covers 17 residues. Trimming left V 6 bases short and J 1 base short, with 19 bases between. The germline V gene has CDR1 MNHNS and CDR2 SASEGT. The CDR3 region is CASSAEIDRMSNQPQHF. The CDR3, as DNA: TGTGCCAGCAGCGCAGAGATTGATAGAATGAGCAATCAGCCCCAGCATTTT.

With respect to this clonotype: A much larger clone sits a single nucleotide away, making a read error possible. V and J are TRBV7-9 and TRBJ1-5; no clear D gene. The DNA end is more similar to TRBJ2-3, so the J call may be wrong. The CDR3 is 13 residues long. Germline CDR1 reads SEHNR; CDR2 reads FQNEAQ (reference sequence). The CDR3, as DNA: TGTGCCAGCAGCTTAGATGGGGAACAGCCCCAGTATTTT. Encoded protein: CASSLDGEQPQYF.

For this clonotype: Because the CDR3 is missing its conserved closing phenylalanine or tryptophan, this is likely a read error. The rearrangement links TRBV5-4 to TRBJ2-2, with TRBD1 identical over 9 bases. The CDR3 runs to 17 residues. V lost 4 bases, J lost 1 base, and 8 bases stayed unmatched. The germline V gene encodes CDR1 SGHNT and CDR2 YYREEE (reference sequence). The CDR3 loop is CASSHPGQGLNTGELFI. The CDR3 DNA sequence: TGTGCCAGCAGCCACCCGGGACAGGGCCTGAACACCGGGGAGCTGTTTATT.

V usage is TRBV14 and J usage is TRBJ2-1, with 9 bases matching TRBD2. The J segment lost 2 bases and the V segment lost 2 bases, leaving 4 bases of the junction unmatched. The CDR3 contains 16 residues. The germline CDR1 and CDR2 sequences are SGHDN and FVKESK. The DNA for the CDR3 is TGTGCCAGCAGCCAAATAGCGGGAGTGGCCTACAATGAGCAGTTCTTC. Protein sequence: CASSQIAGVAYNEQFF.

Many counts were recorded for this clonotype. The V and J genes are TRBV29-1 and TRBJ1-1; 10 bases align to TRBD1. With 0 bases clipped from V and 4 bases from J, the junction kept 11 bases outside the gene matches. The CDR3 length is 17 residues. Per the germline V gene, CDR1 is SQVTM and CDR2 is ANQGSEA. CDR3 sequence reads: CSVEDPSDRGVGTEAFF. DNA for the CDR3: TGCAGCGTTGAAGATCCCTCGGACAGGGGGGTCGGCACTGAAGCTTTCTTT.

The chain couples TRBV9 to TRBJ1-1, with D unresolved. The CDR3 spans 13 residues. V shed 0 bases and J shed 6 bases, with 9 bases lying between them. CDR1 and CDR2 (germline): SGDLS, YYNGEE. The CDR3 DNA sequence: TGTGCCAGCAGCGTAGGGAGTCTCGCTGAAGCTTTCTTT. It translates to CASSVGSLAEAFF.

In this sample, this clonotype turned up many times. The chain couples TRBV24-1 to TRBJ2-1, with D tentatively TRBD2 (7 bases). This CDR3 contains 15 residues. The V end was cut by 9 bases, the J end by 0 bases, with 14 bases between. Germline V lookup: CDR1 KGHDR, CDR2 SFDVKD. The CDR3 DNA is TGTGCCACCTGCCCTGGGGGGGCCTCCTACAATGAGCAGTTCTTC. Translated, it gives CATCPGGASYNEQFF.

The rearrangement uses TRBV24-1 and TRBJ2-7; TRBD1 aligns across 7 bases. With 4 bases clipped from V and 4 bases from J, the junction kept 6 bases outside the gene matches. This CDR3 has 14 residues. In germline, CDR1 is KGHDR, CDR2 SFDVKD. This CDR3 is CATSDWDSPYEQYF. The CDR3, as DNA: TGTGCCACCAGTGACTGGGACAGCCCTTACGAGCAGTACTTC.

This clonotype came up a few times. This may come from a read error, since a much larger clone is one base off. The V call is TRBV20-1, the J call TRBJ2-5, with 7 bases fitting TRBD1. Germline CDR1 is DFQATT and CDR2 is SNEGSKA (reference sequence). The CDR3 contains 15 residues. The CDR3 region has the DNA TGCAGTGCTAGAGACACCGGACAGGTCTTAGAGGCCCAGTACTTC. Translation gives CSARDTGQVLEAQYF.

Ten or more counts support this clonotype. The chain couples TRBV29-1 to TRBJ1-1; D ambiguous. V was cut by 4 bases and J by 1 base, with 10 bases left in between. This CDR3 is built from 13 residues. Per germline, CDR1 SQVTM and CDR2 ANQGSEA. The CDR3 here is CSVGRHTNTEAFF. In DNA form, the CDR3 reads TGCAGCGTTGGCAGGCATACGAACACTGAAGCTTTCTTT.

As for this clonotype: Since a much larger clone is just one base distant, this may be a read error. The rearrangement links TRBV5-1 to TRBJ2-7; tentative D call: TRBD2 (5 bases). The CDR3 runs 15 residues. Germline V gene lookup returns CDR1 SGHRS and CDR2 YFSETQ. The chain's CDR3 is CACSLAFGVGAEQYF. The CDR3 DNA sequence: TGCGCCTGCAGCTTGGCGTTCGGGGTTGGCGCCGAGCAGTACTTC.

On this clonotype itself: A much larger clonotype is one base distant, so this may be a read error. This sequence joins TRBV9 and TRBJ2-7; D is perhaps TRBD1 (5 bases). The ends were cut back, 1 base at V and 5 bases at J, with 16 bases in the middle. The germline gives CDR1 SGDLS, CDR2 YYNGEE. The CDR3 consists of 15 residues. The CDR3 region has the DNA TGTGCCAGCAGCGTACTAGACAGCAGAAACCACGAGCAGTACTTC. This encodes CASSVLDSRNHEQYF.

The chain employs TRBV12-3 or TRBV12-4 and TRBJ1-1; maybe TRBD1 (6 bases). V lost 1 base and J 11 bases, leaving 14 bases between the germline ends. The CDR3 totals 13 residues. Here the CDR3 reads CASSLGQVDGAFF. CDR3 DNA sequence: TGTGCCAGCAGTTTAGGACAGGTCGACGGTGCTTTCTTT.